These 29 T cell receptor beta chains were sequenced from one sample in a study of STAT5B mutations in CD4+ large granular lymphocyte leukemia. Assay: immunoSEQ multiplex PCR; the TCRdb copy retains only in-frame clones and omits some. The data show 25,000 to 35,000 clones, around four fifths seen once. The sequenced sample consisted of CD4+ T cells from blood buffy coats. Source of these receptors: a human donor in good health.

Comment on this clone: This same CDR3 is encoded by further DNA sequences in the sample. This chain uses TRBV13 with TRBJ2-7; TRBD1 aligns across 9 bases. This CDR3 region has 13 residues. Germline values: CDR1 PRHDT, CDR2 FYEKMQ (reference sequence). V was pared by 5 bases and J by 5 bases, with 4 bases of the junction left unmatched. Written as DNA, the CDR3 is TGTGCCAGCAGCGGACAGGGGAAGAACGAGCAGTACTTC. This encodes CASSGQGKNEQYF.

The V call is TRBV5-4, the J call TRBJ1-4, with 8 bases identical to TRBD1. The V gene end was trimmed by 0 bases and the J gene end by 6 bases; junction bases not matched to a gene: 4. Germline assignment: CDR1 SGHNT and CDR2 YYREEE (reference sequence). The CDR3 runs to 15 residues. CDR3 protein: CASSLGRGRDEKLFF. CDR3 bases: TGTGCCAGCAGCTTGGGCAGGGGGCGAGATGAAAAACTGTTTTTT.

The V call is TRBV7-9, the J call TRBJ2-3; D gene uncertain. This CDR3 spans 12 amino acids. Per germline, CDR1 SEHNR and CDR2 FQNEAQ (reference sequence). The germline V and J ends were trimmed by 5 bases and 5 bases, with 8 bases remaining between them. The CDR3 sequence: CASSVRIDTQYF. The CDR3 DNA reads as TGTGCCAGCAGCGTAAGGATAGATACGCAGTATTTT.

The J gene is TRBJ2-7, the V gene TRBV18; D possibly corresponds to TRBD1 (6 bases). The germline V gene encodes CDR1 KGHSH and CDR2 LQKENI. Trimming took off 4 bases at V and 5 bases at J, with 12 bases between the two ends. CDR3 length equals 13 residues. The CDR3 loop reads CASSQAGADEQYF. The CDR3 DNA reads as TGTGCCAGCTCACAAGCAGGGGCGGACGAGCAGTACTTC. The variable domain in full, with the rest retrieved from reference TRBV18 and TRBJ2-7, is NAGVMQNPRHLVRRRGQEARLRCSPMKGHSHVYWYRQLPEEGLKFMVYLQKENIIDESGMPKERFSAEFPKEGPSILRIQQVVRGDSAAYFCASSQAGADEQYFGPGTRLTVT.

The chain employs TRBV30 and TRBJ1-5, with 8 bases matching TRBD1. The CDR3 has 13 residues. The J segment lost 6 bases and the V segment lost 2 bases, leaving 3 bases of the junction unmatched. Germline lookup yields CDR1 GTSNPN and CDR2 SVGIG (reference sequence). CDR3 nucleotide sequence: TGTGCCTGGAGTCAAGGGACAGGTCAGCCCCAGCATTTT. Its translation is CAWSQGTGQPQHF.

This chain connects TRBV6-4 to TRBJ2-1, with TRBD2 matching over 7 bases. CDR3 size: 16 residues. CDR1 is MRHNA and CDR2 is SNTAGT in the germline V gene. V lost 0 bases to trimming and J lost 3 bases; unmatched junction nucleotides: 5. The CDR3 protein is CASSDSVTSVYNEQFF. The CDR3 region has the DNA TGTGCCAGCAGTGACTCGGTAACTAGCGTCTACAATGAGCAGTTCTTC.

A single count supports this clone. The V gene is TRBV7-5, the J gene TRBJ2-4; TRBD2, the D gene given by the table, was not confirmed from the DNA. TRBV7-5 is listed as a pseudogene. The CDR3 runs to 16 residues. CDR3 amino acids: CARSYNSEDTKNIQYF. The CDR3 bases are TGTGCCAGAAGCTACAACTCTGAGGATACCAAAAACATTCAGTACTTC.

This clone was seen a handful of times. The rearrangement joins TRBV9 to TRBJ1-1; TRBD1 might be the D (6 bases). The germline V and J ends were trimmed by 3 bases and 3 bases, with 15 bases remaining between them. The CDR3 loop spans 15 amino acids. CDR1 is SGDLS and CDR2 is YYNGEE in the germline V gene. The CDR3 loop is CASSGRQVPYTEAFF. The CDR3 DNA sequence: TGTGCCAGCAGCGGAAGACAGGTTCCGTACACTGAAGCTTTCTTT.

The chain is built from TRBV5-1 and TRBJ2-7, with 7 bases fitting TRBD1. CDR1 SGHRS and CDR2 YFSETQ come from the germline V gene. The CDR3 totals 14 residues. V lost 4 bases to trimming and J lost 3 bases; unmatched junction nucleotides: 7. This chain's CDR3 is CASSDMGQNYEQYF. The CDR3 DNA reads TGCGCCAGCAGCGACATGGGACAGAACTACGAGCAGTACTTC.

The sample holds one count of this clone. V is TRBV11-3 and J is TRBJ1-3; D gene ambiguous. The CDR3 extends over 14 amino acids. Trimming shortened V by 5 bases and J by 0 bases, and 8 bases separated the two germline ends. Germline V gene data show CDR1 as SGHNT and CDR2 as YENEEA. CDR3 sequence (DNA): TGTGCCAGCAGCCCCCAGCCCTCTGGAAACACCATATATTTT. Amino acid sequence: CASSPQPSGNTIYF.

V usage is TRBV30 and J usage is TRBJ2-2; 7 bases fit TRBD2. The length of the CDR3 is 15 residues. V lost 3 bases, J lost 5 bases, and 9 bases stayed unmatched. CDR1 is GTSNPN, CDR2 SVGIG, per germline (reference sequence). CDR3 DNA sequence: TGTGCCTGGAGGGGGGGGTTCGGCTCAACCGGGGAGCTGTTTTTT. It encodes CAWRGGFGSTGELFF.

The chain recombines TRBV19 with TRBJ2-2; D may correspond to TRBD1 or TRBD2 (5 bases each). The CDR3 extends over 12 amino acids. Between the trimmed V and J ends, which lost 4 bases and 7 bases, there was a span of 7 bases. Germline values: CDR1 LNHDA, CDR2 SQIVND (reference sequence). CDR3 nucleotides: TGTGCCAGTAGTAGAGGGGTCGGGGAGCTGTTTTTT. As protein: CASSRGVGELFF. The complete variable domain, with remaining parts taken from reference TRBV19 and TRBJ2-2, reads DGGITQSPKYLFRKEGQNVTLSCEQNLNHDAMYWYRQDPGQGLRLIYYSQIVNDFQKGDIAEGYSVSREKKESFPLTVTSAQKNPTAFYLCASSRGVGELFFGEGSRLTVL.

V gene TRBV5-1 combines with J gene TRBJ1-6; 10 bases agree with TRBD1. Germline lookup yields CDR1 SGHRS and CDR2 YFSETQ. Trimming cost V 3 bases and J 8 bases; bases outside gene matches: 8. The CDR3 is made up of 16 amino acids. The CDR3 protein is CASSSDRQGADSPLHF. Written as DNA, the CDR3 is TGCGCCAGCAGCTCGGATCGACAGGGGGCCGATTCACCCCTCCACTTT.

V is TRBV5-5 and J is TRBJ2-5; D remains unclear. Between the trimmed V and J ends, which lost 1 base and 1 base, there was a span of 8 bases. Germline V gene lookup returns CDR1 SGHKS and CDR2 YYEKEE (reference sequence). The CDR3 is 14 amino acids. DNA of the CDR3: TGTGCCAGCAGCTTGCGTCAGAGCCAAGAGACCCAGTACTTC. Translated: CASSLRQSQETQYF.

V gene TRBV21-1 combines with J gene TRBJ1-5. TRBV21-1 is deemed a pseudogene. CDR3 size: 15 residues. The chain's CDR3 is CASSKEPGTNQPQHF. The CDR3 region has the DNA TGTGCCAGCAGCAAAGAGCCAGGGACCAATCAGCCCCAGCATTTT.

This rearrangement joins TRBV15 to TRBJ2-1, with D maybe TRBD2 (5 bases). V gave up 8 bases and J gave up 0 bases, with 17 bases separating them. Germline CDR1 reads LNHNV; CDR2 reads YYDKDF (reference sequence). The CDR3 runs 16 residues. The CDR3 protein is CATEKGSRSSYNEQFF. For the CDR3, the DNA is TGTGCCACCGAGAAAGGGAGCCGGAGCTCCTACAATGAGCAGTTCTTC. The variable domain in full, with the rest retrieved from reference TRBV15 and TRBJ2-1, is DAMVIQNPRYQVTQFGKPVTLSCSQTLNHNVMYWYQQKSSQAPKLLFHYYDKDFNNEADTPDNFQSRRPNTSFCFLDIRSPGLGDTAMYLCATEKGSRSSYNEQFFGPGTRLTVL.

This clone was counted a few times. The rearrangement uses TRBV2 and TRBJ1-6, with D possibly being TRBD1 (5 bases). The V gene lost 7 bases and the J gene lost 12 bases, with 16 bases spanning the gap. CDR1 SNHLY and CDR2 FYNNEI come from the germline V gene. The CDR3 covers 13 residues. The CDR3 region has the DNA TGTGCCAGCAAAGCCCCAGGGCTAGGACCCCTCCACTTT. It codes for CASKAPGLGPLHF.

This sequence joins TRBV7-2 and TRBJ2-5; possibly TRBD1 for D (5 bases). Germline CDR1 and CDR2: SGHTA and FQGNSA. This CDR3 spans 13 amino acids. The germline V and J ends were trimmed by 4 bases and 7 bases, with 13 bases remaining between them. The DNA for the CDR3 is TGTGCCAGCAGCTATAGACAGCCAGGGACCCAGTACTTC. Amino acids: CASSYRQPGTQYF.

The chain combines TRBV19 with TRBJ1-1, with 7 bases that match TRBD1. The CDR3 runs to 15 residues. J lost 6 bases, V lost 5 bases, and 12 bases had no gene match. Germline CDR1 is LNHDA and CDR2 is SQIVND (reference sequence). The CDR3 region has the DNA TGTGCCAGTAGTTCAGGGGGACAGTATAGGGCTGAAGCTTTCTTT. It codes for CASSSGGQYRAEAFF.

The CDR3 DNA is TGTGCCAGCAGCTCAATGGGCCTTACGAACACTGAAGCTTTCTTT. Translation: CASSSMGLTNTEAFF. The chain uses TRBV11-3 and TRBJ1-1, with D uncertain. The germline CDR1 and CDR2 sequences are SGHNT and YENEEA. Trimming pared 4 bases from V and 1 base from J, leaving 13 bases between. The CDR3 spans 15 residues.

The chain is built from TRBV29-1 and TRBJ1-6; D may be TRBD1 (6 bases). This CDR3 spans 13 amino acids. V lost 4 bases and J lost 7, with 11 bases in between. Germline V gene lookup returns CDR1 SQVTM and CDR2 ANQGSEA. CDR3 sequence (DNA): TGCAGCGTTGCCGGGACAACAAATTCACCCCTCCACTTT. Translation gives CSVAGTTNSPLHF.

The CDR3: CASSERDIAYEQYF. CDR3 coding DNA: TGTGCCAGCAGTGAACGGGATATTGCGTACGAGCAGTACTTC. The chain joins TRBV2 to TRBJ2-7; a weak D match, TRBD2 (5 bases). Germline V gene sequence: CDR1 SNHLY, CDR2 FYNNEI. V was trimmed by 2 bases and J by 4 bases, leaving 12 bases between them. This CDR3 region has 14 residues. Combining the CDR3 with reference TRBV2 and TRBJ2-7 gives the whole variable domain EPEVTQTPSHQVTQMGQEVILRCVPISNHLYFYWYRQILGQKVEFLVSFYNNEISEKSEIFDDQFSVERPDGSNFTLKIRSTKLEDSAMYFCASSERDIAYEQYFGPGTRLTVT.

As concerns this clone: Other DNA sequences in this sample translate to the same CDR3. The rearrangement joins TRBV27 to TRBJ2-2, with D possibly being TRBD2 (6 bases). The CDR3 extends over 17 amino acids. V shed 6 bases and J shed 7 bases, with 24 bases lying between them. From germline, CDR1 is MNHEY and CDR2 SMNVEV (reference sequence). Written as DNA, the CDR3 is TGTGCCAGCAGCCTTTCGGGTAGCGGCAGAGTGGGCGGGGAGCTGTTTTTT. This sequence encodes CASSLSGSGRVGGELFF.

The chain combines TRBV7-8 with TRBJ2-7, with a weak D call TRBD2 (5 bases). CDR3 length: 15 amino acids. From germline, CDR1 is SGHVS and CDR2 FQNEAQ. Trimming left V 5 bases short and J 5 bases short, with 19 bases between. CDR3 bases: TGTGCCAGCAGCCACCCCCCTGTGCGGGTGCACGAGCAGTACTTC. This encodes CASSHPPVRVHEQYF.

The rearrangement links TRBV7-3 to TRBJ2-2; 7 bases agree with TRBD2. Looked up from germline, CDR1 is SGHTA and CDR2 is FQGTGA. This CDR3 spans 16 amino acids. V was pared by 3 bases and J by 6 bases, with 10 bases of the junction left unmatched. CDR3 coding DNA: TGTGCCAGCAGCTTCCTAGCGGTCTCGGGGCCCGGGGAGCTGTTTTTT. Protein: CASSFLAVSGPGELFF.

Comment on this clone: The junction and the germline gene differ at one end; a read error may be behind it. The chain employs TRBV7-2 and TRBJ2-7; 8 nucleotides align to TRBD2. Germline loops: CDR1 SGHTA, CDR2 FQGNSA. The CDR3 is made up of 14 amino acids. CDR3 amino acids: CASSLAGRYYEQYF. The CDR3 DNA sequence: TGTGCCAGCAGTTTAGCGGGGCGGTACTACGAGCAGTACTTC.

The V call is TRBV27, the J call TRBJ1-2; 10 positions agree with TRBD1. V shed 0 bases and J 5 bases; nucleotides not matched to a gene: 15. The length of the CDR3 is 19 residues. Germline V gives CDR1 MNHEY, CDR2 SMNVEV (reference sequence). In DNA, the CDR3 is TGTGCCAGCAGTTTATCGGGCGGGGGAGACAGGGGGCGCTGGTATGGCTACACCTTC. Translation gives CASSLSGGGDRGRWYGYTF.

The J gene is TRBJ2-5, the V gene TRBV29-1, with 12 bases fitting TRBD2. This CDR3 contains 15 residues. The germline gives CDR1 SQVTM, CDR2 ANQGSEA. The trim removed 6 bases at V and 4 bases at J, leaving 9 bases unmatched. CDR3 sequence (DNA): TGCAGCGTCAAGACTAGCGGGGGAGGTGGAGAGACCCAGTACTTC. It codes for CSVKTSGGGGETQYF.

V usage is TRBV6-5 and J usage is TRBJ2-7, with TRBD1 matching over 12 bases. Trimming at V came to 7 bases and at J to 9 bases, leaving 7 bases not matched to a gene. The CDR3 covers 13 residues. CDR1 and CDR2 from the germline V gene are MNHEY and SVGAGI. CDR3 residues: CASTVGQGARQYF. The CDR3, as DNA: TGTGCCAGCACCGTGGGACAGGGGGCGAGGCAGTACTTC.